This TCR beta chain was sequenced for a study of T cells after yellow fever vaccination. The CDR3 loop spans 16 amino acids. Germline CDR1 SSHAT, CDR2 FNYEAQ (reference sequence). Remarks on this clonotype: One junction end disagrees with the germline gene, perhaps due to a read error.

A single record per CDR3 protein comes from TCRdb applying MiXCR to the 5' RACE reads. The sample holds approximately 330,000 distinct CDR3 sequences, roughly an eighth seen once. The clonotype comes from a man between 18 and 29 years old who received the YFV17D yellow fever vaccine. This chain connects TRBV7-7 to TRBJ2-5; maybe TRBD2 (5 bases). Specimen: CD4+ T cells sorted from PBMCs, collected 15 days after the yellow fever booster vaccination. This CDR3 reads CASSPRFSASQETQYF. As DNA, the CDR3 is TGTGCTAGCAGCCCGAGGTTTAGCGCGTCACAAGAGACCCAGTACTTC.